A single sample is the source of the 6 T cell receptor beta chains below, sequenced in a study of human T cells and chemical hapten exposure. The sample's time point: patch test 1, 2 weeks after DPC sensitization. Sample treatment: therapeutic diphenylcyclopropenone sensitization with weekly scalp DPC. MiXCR, run by TCRdb on the RACE reads, gives a single entry per CDR3 protein. This sample has roughly 100,000 distinct CDR3 sequences, with approximately 10% found just once. The material was whole blood, obtained in connection with sensitization to the hapten diphenylcyclopropenone (DPC). Receptor source: a middle-aged woman with alopecia areata. Some clones in this sample may be carry-over from other donors' samples.

The rearrangement uses TRBV7-9 and TRBJ2-3; 7 bases map to TRBD2. The germline V gene has CDR1 SEHNR and CDR2 FQNEAQ (reference sequence). The CDR3 totals 15 residues. V dropped 4 bases and J dropped 4; count of bases not matched to a gene: 8. The CDR3 sequence is CASSSVAGAPDTQYF. The CDR3 coding sequence is TGTGCCAGCAGCTCTGTTGCGGGAGCCCCAGATACGCAGTATTTT.

The genes are TRBV2 and TRBJ1-1, with a possible D match to TRBD1 (6 bases). This CDR3 comprises 15 residues. In germline, CDR1 is SNHLY, CDR2 FYNNEI. The V and J ends lost 2 bases and 1 base respectively, with 11 bases between them. CDR3 nucleotide sequence: TGTGCCAGCAGTGAAACGGACAGAAAGAACACTGAAGCTTTCTTT. Its translation is CASSETDRKNTEAFF.

This clonotype has at least ten counts. The chain couples TRBV2 to TRBJ1-1; D is unclear. The germline V gene encodes CDR1 SNHLY and CDR2 FYNNEI. The CDR3 sequence is 12 residues long. The ends were cut back, 6 bases at V and 9 bases at J, with 14 bases in the middle. In DNA, the CDR3 is TGTGCCAGCAGGCTGGAGGCTGATCAAGCTTTCTTT. This gives the protein CASRLEADQAFF.

This clonotype was seen at least ten times. The chain combines TRBV20-1 with TRBJ2-2; 13 bases are shared with TRBD2. The germline gives CDR1 DFQATT, CDR2 SNEGSKA (reference sequence). The V gene end was trimmed by 6 bases and the J gene end by 3 bases; junction bases not matched to a gene: 13. The CDR3 contains 18 residues. In DNA form, the CDR3 reads TGCAGTGCAAGCGCACTAGCGGGAGGGCCGGTGGACACCGGGGAGCTGTTTTTT. Amino acids: CSASALAGGPVDTGELFF.

The table lists this clonotype with a few counts. J is TRBJ2-7 and V is TRBV11-2; 10 bases line up with TRBD1. CDR3 length equals 15 residues. Germline V lookup: CDR1 SGHAT, CDR2 FQNNGV. With V trimmed by 5 bases and J by 1 base, 5 bases remained unmatched. CDR3 nucleotide sequence: TGTGCCAGCAGCCTTAGGGGACAGGGGTCCTACGAGCAGTACTTC. It is translated as CASSLRGQGSYEQYF.

This clonotype has just a few counts. The V and J genes are TRBV7-3 and TRBJ2-3, with D maybe TRBD2 (5 bases). The CDR3 is made up of 13 amino acids. CDR1 SGHTA and CDR2 FQGTGA come from the germline V gene. Trimming left V 4 bases short and J 6 bases short, with 11 bases between. Here the CDR3 reads CASSYGPGDTQYF. The CDR3 DNA reads as TGTGCCAGCAGCTATGGTCCGGGGGATACGCAGTATTTT.